This T cell receptor (beta chain) was sequenced in a study of T cell repertoires in cytomegalovirus infection. Study context: CMV epitopes, recently identified HLA-C-restricted and well-studied HLA-B-restricted, were used. CMV infection and matching HLA type were both indicated by public TCR beta signatures. Study-wide findings and caveats: CMV carriers with the relevant HLA were identified by cumulative public TCR beta family frequency. There were HLA-C-restricted CMV-specific TCR beta clonotypes dominating the ex vivo response.

TCRdb re-called the reads through MiXCR, storing one row per CDR3 protein. The profile shows 550,000 to 850,000 distinct CDR3 sequences, roughly 36% of them singletons. Germline loops: CDR1 MNHNS, CDR2 SASEGT. There are 13 residues in the CDR3. The V and J ends lost 6 bases and 4 bases respectively, with 9 bases between them. This clonotype was picked up a small number of times. Its target is not known. The material sequenced was cultured PBMCs, taken from culture after CMV antigen stimulation. This rearrangement joins TRBV6-1 to TRBJ2-2; no definite D call. The receptor's source is a human donor in good health (CMV status not recorded). Some clones in this sample may be carry-over from other donors' samples. The CDR3 loop reads CASRSWRTGELFF. In DNA form, the CDR3 reads TGTGCCAGCAGGTCCTGGCGCACCGGGGAGCTGTTTTTT.